This T cell receptor (beta chain) was sequenced for a study of blood T cell repertoires in COVID-19. Study background: PBMCs, B-cell-depleted T cells, or T cells provided the cDNA or gDNA that made up the material.

Repertoires were generated with immunoSEQ multiplex PCR, while TCRdb's copy carries only in-frame clones and drops some. The table shows over 90,000 clones, with about nine tenths occurring only once. Germline V gene lookup returns CDR1 MRHNA and CDR2 SNTAGT. CDR3 length: 14 amino acids. V lost 4 bases and J lost 0, with 9 bases in between. The receptor's source is a woman older than 75 in a cohort sampled during active COVID-19. Specimen: peripheral blood. The rearrangement links TRBV6-4 to TRBJ1-2, with a tentative D call TRBD1 (5 bases). The CDR3 loop is CASSAEQANYGYTF. The CDR3, as DNA: TGTGCCAGCAGTGCGGAACAGGCTAACTATGGCTACACCTTC.